These T cell receptor beta chains were read from a single sample in a study of breast tumors, draining lymph nodes, adjacent tissues. TCRdb re-called the multiplex PCR reads through MiXCR, storing one row per CDR3 protein. The sample carries about 230,000 distinct CDR3 sequences, about 30% recorded once. The sequencing input was axillary lymph node tissue. These receptors all stem from a female donor with breast cancer. Some clones in this sample may be carry-over from other donors' samples. Both conserved end residues are trimmed from each CDR3. D genes are given only for firm matches.

d_call,v_call,j_call,cdr3_length,cdr3_aa
TRBD2,TRBV3-1,TRBJ2-1,13,ASSQIAGVRNEQF
-,TRBV9,TRBJ2-3,14,ASSVVQRGGPDTQY
TRBD1,TRBV28,TRBJ1-4,12,ASNDRGLNEKLF
-,TRBV5-5,TRBJ2-1,10,ASSLSGGEQF
-,TRBV12-3/TRBV12-4,TRBJ2-7,10,ASSLVTDEQY
-,TRBV12-3/TRBV12-4,TRBJ2-5,12,ASNRRGYQETQY
-,TRBV19,TRBJ1-5,13,ASSLRQGQGQPQH
TRBD2,TRBV5-8,TRBJ2-3,11,ASRLTSADTQY
TRBD1,TRBV19,TRBJ1-2,13,ASRGTEGTNYGYT
-,TRBV19,TRBJ1-3,12,ASSPGGSGNTIY
TRBD1,TRBV30,TRBJ1-2,11,AWRRDRSYGYT
-,TRBV9,TRBJ2-6,12,ASSVDSGANVLT